The T cell receptor (beta chain) under discussion was sequenced for a study of shared clonotypes between healthy human individuals. Germline V gene sequence: CDR1 KGHSH, CDR2 LQKENI. V lost 3 bases to trimming and J lost 6 bases; unmatched junction nucleotides: 8. The CDR3 length is 16 residues. Only in-frame clones appear in the TCRdb table, and some are missing; sequencing was by immunoSEQ multiplex PCR. The sample shows some 2,100,000 clones, 90% to 97% of them seen only once. The donors were adults (healthy and HIV-negative) with no recent acute infections or vaccinations. The gene calls are TRBV18 and TRBJ2-4; 10 bases fit TRBD1. The receptor's source is a man between 18 and 35 years old in good health. The source material was naive CD4+ T cells sorted from blood. The subset was: CD45RA+ positively selected. The CDR3 nucleotides are TGTGCCAGCTCACCGGTGACAGGGGGCGAGGGAAACATTCAGTACTTC. Translated, it gives CASSPVTGGEGNIQYF.